The sample holds one count of the clone carrying this T cell receptor beta chain. Its antigen is not known. Repertoires were generated with immunoSEQ multiplex PCR, while TCRdb's copy carries only in-frame clones and drops some. This sample has approximately 49,000 clones, with around 77% found just once. This sample stems from a study of T cells in localized non-small cell lung cancer. Study results and caveats: Across samples, adjacent lung featured a median 57 of the top 100 tumor clones.

The germline CDR1 and CDR2 sequences are PRHDT and FYEKMQ (reference sequence). The V gene lost 0 bases and the J gene lost 16 bases, with 15 bases spanning the gap. This CDR3 is 13 amino acids long. The clonotype originates from a man between 40 and 70 years old with stage I squamous cell lung carcinoma. This chain links TRBV13 with TRBJ1-4; TRBD1 might be the D (5 bases). The sequencing here drew on peripheral blood, taken before any cancer treatment. CDR3 sequence: CASSLGGGGTTFF. The CDR3 DNA reads as TGTGCCAGCAGCTTAGGGGGCGGCGGGACTACGTTTTTT.